This entry lists 18 T cell receptor beta chains sequenced from one sample in a study of OX40 agonist ivuxolimab in advanced cancers. The library was obtained by the immunoSEQ multiplex PCR assay. Sourced from immuneACCESS, this table was stored by TCRdb with only in-frame sequences that have V and J called. A share of the clones is absent; for the studies checked, an unresolved V gene accounts for under half, and the remainder has no known explanation. This sample is represented by about 25,000 clones; 65% to 90% of them were singletons. Approximately 40% of the sample comes from the top ten. The sample was CD4+ or CD8+ T cells sorted from blood, taken in a trial of the OX40 agonist ivuxolimab. The receptor set was obtained from an adult with an advanced solid tumor such as melanoma, head and neck, liver or kidney cancer.

This clone is termed large. The chain joins TRBV6-5 to TRBJ2-7; weak D call: TRBD2 (6 bases). Germline CDR1 and CDR2: MNHEY and SVGAGI. The CDR3 sequence is 15 residues long. V gave up 0 bases and J gave up 5 bases, with 14 bases separating them. The CDR3 DNA reads as TGTGCCAGCAGTTACTCTGTCGGGGGTCTTGACGAGCAGTACTTC. The encoded protein is CASSYSVGGLDEQYF.

V gene TRBV5-1 combines with J gene TRBJ2-3, with TRBD2 matching over 14 bases. The ends lost 3 bases at V and 5 bases at J; junction bases unmatched: 8. The CDR3 consists of 17 residues. Germline CDR1 SGHRS, CDR2 YFSETQ. The DNA for the CDR3 is TGCGCCAGCAGCTCTGGACTAGCGGGAGGCTCGGGAGATACGCAGTATTTT. As protein: CASSSGLAGGSGDTQYF.

In this sample, this clone turned up once. This sequence joins TRBV29-1 and TRBJ1-4; D might be TRBD1 (5 bases). CDR3 size: 13 residues. Germline CDR1 SQVTM, CDR2 ANQGSEA. Deletions cut 1 base from V and 4 bases from J, with 7 bases between. CDR3 region: CSVEVGGNEKLFF. DNA for the CDR3: TGCAGCGTTGAAGTTGGGGGTAATGAAAAACTGTTTTTT.

The chain recombines TRBV27 with TRBJ2-2, with D tentatively TRBD1 (6 bases). Trimming took 3 bases from V and 5 from J, leaving 7 bases between them. Germline loops: CDR1 MNHEY, CDR2 SMNVEV (reference sequence). The CDR3 has 13 amino acids. The CDR3 sequence: CASSFRGTGELFF. CDR3 DNA sequence: TGTGCCAGCAGTTTTAGGGGGACCGGGGAGCTGTTTTTT.

The chain employs TRBV18 and TRBJ1-1, with D tentatively TRBD1 (5 bases). This CDR3 spans 15 amino acids. CDR1 and CDR2 (germline): KGHSH, LQKENI. The V end was cut by 5 bases, the J end by 0 bases, with 13 bases between. The CDR3 sequence is CASSGVDSMNTEAFF. CDR3 nucleotide sequence: TGTGCCAGCTCAGGCGTTGACAGTATGAACACTGAAGCTTTCTTT.

This clone occurred a few times. The chain has TRBV7-9 and TRBJ2-3; 14 bases map to TRBD2. Germline CDR1 SEHNR, CDR2 FQNEAQ (reference sequence). This CDR3 spans 16 amino acids. Trimming at V came to 5 bases and at J to 0 bases, leaving 1 base not matched to a gene. The CDR3 region is CASSGTSGRSTDTQYF. The CDR3 DNA reads TGTGCCAGCAGCGGGACTAGCGGGAGAAGCACAGATACGCAGTATTTT. The full variable domain, rest sourced from reference TRBV7-9 and TRBJ2-3, is DTGVSQNPRHKITKRGQNVTFRCDPISEHNRLYWYRQTLGQGPEFLTYFQNEAQLEKSRLLSDRFSAERPKGSFSTLEIQRTEQGDSAMYLCASSGTSGRSTDTQYFGPGTRLTVL.

The V and J genes are TRBV11-3 and TRBJ2-1, with TRBD2 identical over 7 bases. The junction had 9 bases not matched to a gene; V was cut back by 3 bases and J by 7 bases. Germline-derived CDR1 and CDR2 are SGHNT and YENEEA. This CDR3 has 15 residues. The CDR3 sequence: CASSFQAGALNEQFF. CDR3 coding DNA: TGTGCCAGCAGCTTTCAGGCGGGAGCTCTTAATGAGCAGTTCTTC. Supplemented by reference TRBV11-3 and TRBJ2-1, the full variable domain reads EAGVVQSPRYKIIEKKQPVAFWCNPISGHNTLYWYLQNLGQGPELLIRYENEEAVDDSQLPKDRFSAERLKGVDSTLKIQPAELGDSAVYLCASSFQAGALNEQFFGPGTRLTVL.

The V gene is TRBV27, the J gene TRBJ2-1, with 8 bases lining up with TRBD2. Looked up from germline, CDR1 is MNHEY and CDR2 is SMNVEV (reference sequence). The CDR3 has 16 residues. The V gene end was trimmed by 4 bases and the J gene end by 8 bases; junction bases not matched to a gene: 13. DNA for the CDR3: TGTGCCAGCAGTTCCCCCTTAGGGCGGGAGGATGATGAGCAGTTCTTC. Its translation is CASSSPLGREDDEQFF.

This rearrangement joins TRBV6-1 to TRBJ2-1; D gene uncertain. The CDR3 has 13 residues. The germline V and J ends were trimmed by 6 bases and 8 bases, with 14 bases remaining between them. Germline V gives CDR1 MNHNS, CDR2 SASEGT. The CDR3 loop is CASRDRPGDEQFF. CDR3 in DNA: TGTGCCAGCAGGGACCGACCTGGCGATGAGCAGTTCTTC.

The chain is built from TRBV13 and TRBJ2-5; 10 bases agree with TRBD2. CDR3 length equals 16 residues. From germline, CDR1 is PRHDT and CDR2 FYEKMQ (reference sequence). V was pared by 0 bases and J by 0 bases, with 1 base of the junction left unmatched. The CDR3 region has the DNA TGTGCCAGCAGCTTAGGGCTAGCGGGAGACCAAGAGACCCAGTACTTC. Its protein is CASSLGLAGDQETQYF.

In its sample, this clone was seen once. This chain uses TRBV7-9 with TRBJ2-1, with TRBD2 identical over 10 bases. V was pared by 5 bases and J by 4 bases, with 5 bases of the junction left unmatched. The germline V gene encodes CDR1 SEHNR and CDR2 FQNEAQ (reference sequence). The length of the CDR3 is 15 residues. In DNA form, the CDR3 reads TGTGCCAGCAGCCACGCTAGCGGGAGTTACAATGAGCAGTTCTTC. As protein: CASSHASGSYNEQFF. The complete variable domain, with remaining parts taken from reference TRBV7-9 and TRBJ2-1, reads DTGVSQNPRHKITKRGQNVTFRCDPISEHNRLYWYRQTLGQGPEFLTYFQNEAQLEKSRLLSDRFSAERPKGSFSTLEIQRTEQGDSAMYLCASSHASGSYNEQFFGPGTRLTVL.

CDR3 protein: CASSLLDGGNTEAFF. CDR3 coding DNA: TGTGCCAGCAGCCTCCTGGACGGCGGGAACACTGAAGCTTTCTTT. The V gene is TRBV4-2, the J gene TRBJ1-1; D gene unclear. The V gene's germline CDR1 is LGHNA and CDR2 YNFKEQ. The CDR3 is made up of 15 amino acids. Trimming cost V 4 bases and J 1 base, with 13 bases left between them.

The chain uses TRBV2 and TRBJ2-7; 8 positions match TRBD1. The V segment lost 3 bases and the J segment 4 bases; nucleotides outside the gene matches: 8. The CDR3 consists of 15 residues. The germline V gene encodes CDR1 SNHLY and CDR2 FYNNEI. CDR3 bases: TGTGCCAGCAGTGATCCCGGGACAGGAGAATACGAGCAGTACTTC. Residues: CASSDPGTGEYEQYF.

The genes are TRBV30 and TRBJ2-5; 8 positions match TRBD1. Germline CDR1 reads GTSNPN; CDR2 reads SVGIG (reference sequence). The CDR3 consists of 14 residues. J lost 7 bases, V lost 3 bases, and 10 bases had no gene match. The CDR3 sequence: CAWSLGQGIATQYF. In nucleotides, the CDR3 is TGTGCCTGGAGCCTCGGACAGGGAATCGCGACCCAGTACTTC.

This clone was counted only a few times. V and J are TRBV7-2 and TRBJ2-1; D uncertain. The germline gives CDR1 SGHTA, CDR2 FQGNSA. The CDR3 length is 13 residues. Trimming pared 1 base from V and 14 bases from J, leaving 15 bases between. The CDR3 DNA follows: TGTGCCAGCAGCTTAGGAGTCGTCGGGTACGAGTTCTTC. This gives the protein CASSLGVVGYEFF.

This chain connects TRBV27 to TRBJ2-4; D is perhaps TRBD1 (5 bases). The germline V gene encodes CDR1 MNHEY and CDR2 SMNVEV (reference sequence). Between the trimmed V and J ends, which lost 8 bases and 7 bases, there was a span of 24 bases. The CDR3 spans 16 residues. The CDR3 sequence is CASAPTLTVSWNIQYF. CDR3 coding DNA: TGTGCCAGCGCCCCGACCCTGACAGTTTCTTGGAACATTCAGTACTTC.

The chain links TRBV28 to TRBJ1-1; D remains unclear. Trimming removed 2 bases from V and 5 bases from J, with 9 bases in between. The germline V gene has CDR1 MDHEN and CDR2 SYDVKM. CDR3 length equals 13 residues. This CDR3 reads CASSLPEDTEAFF. The CDR3 bases are TGTGCCAGCAGTTTACCAGAGGATACTGAAGCTTTCTTT.

The CDR3 is CASRPSGTSTDTQYF. The CDR3, as DNA: TGTGCCAGCAGACCAAGCGGGACTAGCACAGATACGCAGTATTTT. V is TRBV7-2 and J is TRBJ2-3; TRBD2 matches 7 bases. Germline lookup yields CDR1 SGHTA and CDR2 FQGNSA. Losses at the gene ends were 6 bases for V and 0 bases for J; bases not matched to a gene: 6. This CDR3 contains 15 residues.